The text below deals with one TCR beta chain. Antigen specificity is unknown. A read error may explain this, as a much larger clone is one base away. Bone marrow was sampled from every patient at the time of active disease. This entry comes from a study of read filtering for tumor transcriptome and immune sequencing. The overall study: The cohort had roughly 17 men and approximately 13 women aged about 45 to 90, mean about 68 years. Study results and limitations: Sorted CD138-negative bone marrow cells were not purified T cells.

The CDR3 consists of 14 residues. Germline values: CDR1 DFQATT, CDR2 SNEGSKA (reference sequence). This library used roughly 400 ng RNA and molecular barcoded adaptors spanning alpha/delta and beta/gamma chains. TCRdb re-analysed the reads in MiXCR, keeping a single row per CDR3 protein. The table has more than 70,000 distinct CDR3 sequences, 20% to 25% seen once. The chain joins TRBV20-1 to TRBJ1-1; 8 bases map to TRBD1. The sequence derives from a donor aged 40 or over with multiple myeloma. Sequenced sample: a population of CD138-negative cells sorted from bone marrow. In nucleotides, the CDR3 is TGCAGTGCTAGAAGACAGGGGCCTAACACTAAAGCTTTCTTT. Translating gives CSARRQGPNTKAFF.